This is a list of T cell receptor beta chains from one sample in a study of cytomegalovirus exposure and HLA in healthy donors. Generated by immunoSEQ multiplex PCR, the TCRdb table keeps only in-frame clones and is missing some. The table includes over 150,000 clones, approximately 80% detected once. The material sequenced was PBMCs. These receptors were collected from a woman in her thirties in good health and CMV-seronegative. The CDR3 runs from the conserved cysteine through the conserved F or W. The D gene is left open where the match is weak. Size tells how often a clone was seen (once, few, many) or the class of an expanded clone, and some rows leave it out.

v_call,d_call,clone_size,j_call,cdr3_aa,cdr3_nt
TRBV7-8,TRBD2,-,TRBJ2-3,CASSPRAGGRAFDTQYF,TGTGCCAGCAGCCCAAGGGCTGGTGGGAGGGCTTTTGATACGCAGTATTTT
TRBV5-1,TRBD1,-,TRBJ2-7,CASSDLTGTESYEQYF,TGCGCCAGCAGCGATCTTACCGGGACAGAATCCTACGAGCAGTACTTC
TRBV27,TRBD1,-,TRBJ1-2,CASSLWAGGANYGYTF,TGTGCCAGCAGTTTATGGGCAGGGGGTGCTAACTATGGCTACACCTTC
TRBV21-1,-,-,TRBJ2-3,CASSTRLAVALATTDTQYF,TGTGCCAGCAGCACCAGACTAGCGGTTGCCCTAGCAACCACAGATACGCAGTATTTT
TRBV18,-,-,TRBJ2-7,CASSPVRGNSYEQYF,TGTGCCAGCTCACCTGTGCGGGGTAACTCCTACGAGCAGTACTTC
TRBV28,TRBD1,-,TRBJ1-5,CASSYQGQHNQPQHF,TGTGCCAGCAGTTATCAGGGACAGCACAATCAGCCCCAGCATTTT
TRBV28,TRBD1,few,TRBJ1-1,CASITGGRAEAFF,TGTGCCAGCATCACAGGGGGGAGGGCTGAAGCTTTCTTT
TRBV5-1,TRBD1,-,TRBJ1-4,CASSLRTGATATNEKLFF,TGCGCCAGCAGCCTCCGGACAGGGGCGACTGCAACTAATGAAAAACTGTTTTTT
TRBV27,-,-,TRBJ2-4,CASSRTTPGNIQYF,TGTGCCAGCAGCCGGACAACACCCGGGAACATTCAGTACTTC
TRBV20-1,-,-,TRBJ1-1,CSVNTPGEAFF,TGCAGTGTCAATACGCCGGGAGAAGCTTTCTTT
TRBV18,TRBD1,-,TRBJ1-2,CASSVGTGEDYGYTF,TGTGCCAGCTCCGTCGGTACAGGGGAGGACTATGGCTACACCTTC
TRBV9,TRBD1,-,TRBJ1-4,CASSPSGTGGEKLFF,TGTGCCAGCAGCCCCTCGGGGACAGGAGGTGAAAAACTGTTTTTT
TRBV19,TRBD1,-,TRBJ2-7,CASSIGQGAYEQYF,TGTGCCAGTAGTATCGGACAGGGGGCCTACGAGCAGTACTTC
TRBV6-1,-,few,TRBJ1-5,CASSVVVNQPQHF,TGTGCCAGCAGCGTAGTGGTGAATCAGCCCCAGCATTTT
TRBV4-3,-,-,TRBJ2-2,CASSQDSAGSFTGELFF,TGCGCCAGCAGCCAAGATTCCGCCGGGAGCTTCACCGGGGAGCTGTTTTTT
TRBV28,-,few,TRBJ2-5,CASSRQAAQIETQYF,TGTGCCAGCAGTAGGCAAGCGGCCCAAATAGAGACCCAGTACTTC
TRBV29-1,-,-,TRBJ1-1,CSVDPGNTEAFF,TGCAGCGTTGATCCGGGAAACACTGAAGCTTTCTTT
TRBV4-2,-,-,TRBJ1-4,CASSQNQGRVANEKLFF,TGTGCCAGCAGCCAAAACCAGGGGAGGGTAGCTAATGAAAAACTGTTTTTT
TRBV4-2,TRBD1,-,TRBJ1-2,CASSQGDGQASYGYTF,TGTGCCAGCAGCCAAGGGGACGGACAGGCATCCTATGGCTACACCTTC
TRBV11-2,TRBD1,-,TRBJ2-2,CASSLDRGPNTGELFF,TGTGCCAGCAGCTTAGACAGGGGGCCGAACACCGGGGAGCTGTTTTTT
TRBV6-1,-,-,TRBJ1-1,CASTPGGSEAFF,TGTGCCAGCACCCCTGGGGGGTCTGAAGCTTTCTTT
TRBV6-5,-,once,TRBJ2-1,CASSYGDGGRDEQFF,TGTGCCAGCAGTTACGGGGACGGGGGGCGCGATGAGCAGTTCTTC
TRBV4-2,TRBD1,-,TRBJ2-7,CASSQDRTGWYEQYF,TGTGCCAGCAGCCAAGATAGGACAGGGTGGTACGAGCAGTACTTC
TRBV27,TRBD1,-,TRBJ2-3,CASSQGAGFTDTQYF,TGTGCCAGCAGCCAGGGGGCTGGATTCACAGATACGCAGTATTTT
TRBV27,TRBD2,-,TRBJ2-5,CASARLAGLGQETQYF,TGTGCCAGCGCCCGTCTAGCGGGACTGGGACAAGAGACCCAGTACTTC
TRBV7-2,TRBD1,-,TRBJ1-1,CASSPSLRGRGEAFF,TGTGCCAGCAGCCCCTCCCTCAGGGGGCGCGGAGAAGCTTTCTTT
TRBV4-1,TRBD1,few,TRBJ2-3,CASSRLGPGQGNVADTQYF,TGCGCCAGCAGCCGGCTCGGTCCGGGACAGGGTAATGTTGCAGATACGCAGTATTTT
TRBV30,-,-,TRBJ2-7,CAWSPGGARTRSSYEQYF,TGTGCCTGGAGTCCCGGCGGGGCGAGAACCCGTAGCTCCTACGAGCAGTACTTC
TRBV7-6,-,-,TRBJ2-7,CASSWTTGDEQYF,TGTGCCAGCAGCTGGACCACGGGGGACGAGCAGTACTTC
TRBV7-2,TRBD2,-,TRBJ2-3,CASSPPASGATDTQYF,TGTGCCAGCAGCCCCCCGGCTAGCGGCGCCACAGATACGCAGTATTTT
TRBV7-6,-,once,TRBJ1-1,CASSLDTNTEAFF,TGTGCCAGCAGCTTAGACACGAACACTGAAGCTTTCTTT